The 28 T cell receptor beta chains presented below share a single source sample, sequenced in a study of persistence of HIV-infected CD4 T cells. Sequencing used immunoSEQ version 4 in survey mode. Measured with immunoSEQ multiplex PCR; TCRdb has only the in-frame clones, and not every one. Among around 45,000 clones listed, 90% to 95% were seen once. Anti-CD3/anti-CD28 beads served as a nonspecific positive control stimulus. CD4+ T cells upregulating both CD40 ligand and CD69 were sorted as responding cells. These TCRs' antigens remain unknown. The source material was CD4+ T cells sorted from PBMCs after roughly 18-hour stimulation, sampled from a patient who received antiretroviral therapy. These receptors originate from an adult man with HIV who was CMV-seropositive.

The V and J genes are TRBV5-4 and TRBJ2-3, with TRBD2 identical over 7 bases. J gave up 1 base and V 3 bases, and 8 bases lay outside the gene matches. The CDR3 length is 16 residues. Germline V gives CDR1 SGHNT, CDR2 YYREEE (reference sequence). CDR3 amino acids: CASSSPSGARTDTQYF. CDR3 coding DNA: TGTGCCAGCAGCTCTCCAAGCGGGGCGCGCACAGATACGCAGTATTTT. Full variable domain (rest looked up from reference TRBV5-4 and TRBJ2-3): ETGVTQSPTHLIKTRGQQVTLRCSSQSGHNTVSWYQQALGQGPQFIFQYYREEENGRGNFPPRFSGLQFPNYSSELNVNALELDDSALYLCASSSPSGARTDTQYFGPGTRLTVL.

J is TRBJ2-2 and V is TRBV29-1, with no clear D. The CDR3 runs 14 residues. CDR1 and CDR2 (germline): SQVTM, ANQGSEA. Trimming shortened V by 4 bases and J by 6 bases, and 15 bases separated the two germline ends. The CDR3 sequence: CSVGPWEGPGELFF. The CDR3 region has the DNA TGCAGCGTTGGACCCTGGGAAGGACCCGGGGAGCTGTTTTTT.

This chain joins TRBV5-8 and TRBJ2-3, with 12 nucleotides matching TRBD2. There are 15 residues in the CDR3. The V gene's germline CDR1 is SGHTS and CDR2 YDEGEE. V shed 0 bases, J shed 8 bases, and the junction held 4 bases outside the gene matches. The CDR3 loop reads CASSLGLAGGLTQYF. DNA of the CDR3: TGTGCCAGCAGCTTGGGGCTAGCGGGGGGGCTTACGCAGTATTTT. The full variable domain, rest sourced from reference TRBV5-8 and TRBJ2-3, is EAGVTQSPTHLIKTRGQQATLRCSPISGHTSVYWYQQALGLGLQFLLWYDEGEERNRGNFPPRFSGRQFPNYSSELNVNALELEDSALYLCASSLGLAGGLTQYFGPGTRLTVL.

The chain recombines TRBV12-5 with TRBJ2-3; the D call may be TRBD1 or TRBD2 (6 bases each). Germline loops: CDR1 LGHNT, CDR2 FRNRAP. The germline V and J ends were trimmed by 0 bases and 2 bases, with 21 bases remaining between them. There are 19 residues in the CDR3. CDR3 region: CASGLVHKESGADTDTQYF. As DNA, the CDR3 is TGTGCTAGTGGTTTGGTACACAAGGAGTCGGGGGCGGACACAGATACGCAGTATTTT.

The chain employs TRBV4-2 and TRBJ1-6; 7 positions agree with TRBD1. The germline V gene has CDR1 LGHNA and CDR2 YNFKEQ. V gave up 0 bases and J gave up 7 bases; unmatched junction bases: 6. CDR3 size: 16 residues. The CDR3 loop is CASSQDPTGLNSPLHF. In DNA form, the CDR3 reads TGTGCCAGCAGCCAAGACCCGACAGGGTTAAATTCACCCCTCCACTTT.

This CDR3 reads CASSNNRANYGYTF. The CDR3 region has the DNA TGTGCCAGCAGCAATAACAGGGCTAACTATGGCTACACCTTC. The chain combines TRBV14 with TRBJ1-2; tentative D call: TRBD1 (6 bases). The V and J ends lost 5 bases and 0 bases respectively, with 10 bases between them. The CDR3 consists of 14 residues. Germline V lookup: CDR1 SGHDN, CDR2 FVKESK.

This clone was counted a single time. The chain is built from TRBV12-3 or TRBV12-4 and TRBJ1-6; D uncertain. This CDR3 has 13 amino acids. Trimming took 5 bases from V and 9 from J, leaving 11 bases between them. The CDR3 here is CASSVGDPSPLHF. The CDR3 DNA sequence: TGTGCCAGCAGTGTCGGGGATCCTTCACCCCTCCACTTT.

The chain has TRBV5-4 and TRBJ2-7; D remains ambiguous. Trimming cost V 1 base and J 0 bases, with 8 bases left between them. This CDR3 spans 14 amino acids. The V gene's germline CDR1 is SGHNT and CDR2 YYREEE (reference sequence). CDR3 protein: CASSLIGPSYEQYF. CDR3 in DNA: TGTGCCAGCAGCTTGATAGGGCCCTCCTACGAGCAGTACTTC.

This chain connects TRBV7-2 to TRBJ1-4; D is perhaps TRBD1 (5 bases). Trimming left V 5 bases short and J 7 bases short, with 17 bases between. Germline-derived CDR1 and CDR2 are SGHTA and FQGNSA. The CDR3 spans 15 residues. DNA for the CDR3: TGTGCCAGCAGCAAAACCGGGACGGGGGGTGAAAAACTGTTTTTT. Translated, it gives CASSKTGTGGEKLFF.

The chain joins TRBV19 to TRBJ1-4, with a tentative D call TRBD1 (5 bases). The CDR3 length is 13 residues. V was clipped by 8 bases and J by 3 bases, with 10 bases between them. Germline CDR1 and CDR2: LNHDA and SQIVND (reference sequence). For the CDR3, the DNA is TGTGCCAGTTCCGGGACGGCTAATGAAAAACTGTTTTTT. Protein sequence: CASSGTANEKLFF.

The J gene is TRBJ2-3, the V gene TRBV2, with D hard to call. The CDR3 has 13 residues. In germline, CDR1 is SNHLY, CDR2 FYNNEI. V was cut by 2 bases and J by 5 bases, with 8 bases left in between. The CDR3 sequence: CASSEIGGDTQYF. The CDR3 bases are TGTGCCAGCAGTGAAATCGGTGGAGATACGCAGTATTTT.

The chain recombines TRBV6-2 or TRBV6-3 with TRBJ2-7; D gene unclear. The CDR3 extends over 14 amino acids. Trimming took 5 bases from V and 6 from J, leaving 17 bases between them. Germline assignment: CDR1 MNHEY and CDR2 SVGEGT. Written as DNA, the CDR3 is TGTGCCAGCAGTGACGGGCCATCCTGGGGCGAGCAGTACTTC. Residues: CASSDGPSWGEQYF.

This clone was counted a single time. CDR3 protein: CASSRTGAARTDTQYF. DNA for the CDR3: TGTGCCAGTAGTAGGACCGGGGCCGCCCGCACAGATACGCAGTATTTT. The chain uses TRBV19 and TRBJ2-3; tentatively, D is TRBD1 or TRBD2 (5 bases each). Trimming cost V 4 bases and J 1 base, with 15 bases left between them. This CDR3 region has 16 residues. Germline lookup yields CDR1 LNHDA and CDR2 SQIVND (reference sequence).

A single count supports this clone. The CDR3 sequence is CASSSGTPYGYTF. CDR3 bases: TGTGCCAGCAGTTCCGGGACTCCCTATGGCTACACCTTC. The chain combines TRBV12-3 or TRBV12-4 with TRBJ1-2, with D maybe TRBD1 (5 bases). Trimming pared 4 bases from V and 4 bases from J, leaving 10 bases between. This CDR3 region has 13 residues.

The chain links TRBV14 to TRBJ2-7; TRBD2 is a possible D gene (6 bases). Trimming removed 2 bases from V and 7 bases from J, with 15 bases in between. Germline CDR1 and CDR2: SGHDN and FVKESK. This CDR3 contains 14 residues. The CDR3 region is CASSQLGGPGEQYF. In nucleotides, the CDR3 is TGTGCCAGCAGCCAACTCGGGGGACCAGGGGAGCAGTACTTC.

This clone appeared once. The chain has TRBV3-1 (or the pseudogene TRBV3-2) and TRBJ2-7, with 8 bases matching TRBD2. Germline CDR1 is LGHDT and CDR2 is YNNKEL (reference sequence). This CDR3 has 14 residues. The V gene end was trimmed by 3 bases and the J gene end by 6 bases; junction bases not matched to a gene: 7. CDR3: CASSHTGGATEQYF. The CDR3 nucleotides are TGTGCCAGCAGCCACACGGGGGGGGCAACCGAGCAGTACTTC.

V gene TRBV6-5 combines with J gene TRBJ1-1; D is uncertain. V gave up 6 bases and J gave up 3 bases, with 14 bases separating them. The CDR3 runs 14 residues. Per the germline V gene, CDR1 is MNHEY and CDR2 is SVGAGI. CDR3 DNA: TGTGCCAGCAGGAACGCGGGAAGGGACACTGAAGCTTTCTTT. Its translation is CASRNAGRDTEAFF.

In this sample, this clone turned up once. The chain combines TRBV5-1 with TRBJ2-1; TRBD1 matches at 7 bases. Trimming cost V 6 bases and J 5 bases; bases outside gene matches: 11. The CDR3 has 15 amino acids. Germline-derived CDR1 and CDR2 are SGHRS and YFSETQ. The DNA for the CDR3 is TGCGCCAGCACTCGGGCAGGGGGTTTCAACAATGAGCAGTTCTTC. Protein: CASTRAGGFNNEQFF.

This CDR3 is CASSYTQGAYNSPLHF. The CDR3 coding sequence is TGTGCCAGCAGTTACACACAGGGGGCTTATAATTCACCCCTCCACTTT. The rearrangement joins TRBV6-5 to TRBJ1-6, with 9 nucleotides matching TRBD1. With 2 bases clipped from V and 4 bases from J, the junction kept 3 bases outside the gene matches. CDR1 and CDR2 from the germline V gene are MNHEY and SVGAGI. The CDR3 consists of 16 residues.

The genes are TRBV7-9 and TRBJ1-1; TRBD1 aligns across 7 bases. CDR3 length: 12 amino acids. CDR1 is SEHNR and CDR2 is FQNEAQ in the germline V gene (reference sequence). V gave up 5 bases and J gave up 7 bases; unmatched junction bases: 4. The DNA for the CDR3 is TGTGCCAGCAGCATAGACAGGGTTGAAGCTTTCTTT. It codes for CASSIDRVEAFF.

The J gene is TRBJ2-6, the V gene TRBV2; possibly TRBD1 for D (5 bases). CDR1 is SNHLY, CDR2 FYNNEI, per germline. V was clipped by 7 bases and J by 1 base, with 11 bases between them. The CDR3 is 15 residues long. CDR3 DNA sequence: TGTGCCAGCATTGTGGACAAATCTGGGGCCAACGTCCTGACTTTC. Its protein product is CASIVDKSGANVLTF.

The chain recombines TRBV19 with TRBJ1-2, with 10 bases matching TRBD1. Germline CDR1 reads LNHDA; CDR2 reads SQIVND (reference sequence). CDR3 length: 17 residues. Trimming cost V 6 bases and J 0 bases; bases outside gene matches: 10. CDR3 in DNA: TGTGCCAGTAGCGCCGGGACAGGGGCGGAAGCTAACTATGGCTACACCTTC. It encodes CASSAGTGAEANYGYTF.

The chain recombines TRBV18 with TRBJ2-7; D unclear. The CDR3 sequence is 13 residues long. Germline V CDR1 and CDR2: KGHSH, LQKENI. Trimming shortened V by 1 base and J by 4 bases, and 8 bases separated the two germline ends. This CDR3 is CASSPQGLYEQYF. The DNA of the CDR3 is TGTGCCAGCTCACCACAGGGCTTATACGAGCAGTACTTC.

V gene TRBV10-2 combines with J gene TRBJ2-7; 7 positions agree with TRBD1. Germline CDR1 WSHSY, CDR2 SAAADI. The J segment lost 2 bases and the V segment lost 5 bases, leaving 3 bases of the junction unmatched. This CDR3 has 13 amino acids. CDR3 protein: CASSTGVTYEQYF. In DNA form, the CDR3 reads TGCGCCAGCAGTACAGGGGTTACCTACGAGCAGTACTTC.

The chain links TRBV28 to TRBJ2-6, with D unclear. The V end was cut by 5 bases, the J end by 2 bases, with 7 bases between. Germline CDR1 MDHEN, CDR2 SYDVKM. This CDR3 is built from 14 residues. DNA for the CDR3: TGTGCCAGCAGTCATCTAGCTGGGGCCAACGTCCTGACTTTC. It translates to CASSHLAGANVLTF.

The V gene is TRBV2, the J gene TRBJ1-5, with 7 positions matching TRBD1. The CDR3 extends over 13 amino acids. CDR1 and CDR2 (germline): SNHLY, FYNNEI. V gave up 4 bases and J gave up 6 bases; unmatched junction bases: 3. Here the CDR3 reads CASSGAGGQPQHF. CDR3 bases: TGTGCCAGCAGTGGGGCAGGGGGTCAGCCCCAGCATTTT.

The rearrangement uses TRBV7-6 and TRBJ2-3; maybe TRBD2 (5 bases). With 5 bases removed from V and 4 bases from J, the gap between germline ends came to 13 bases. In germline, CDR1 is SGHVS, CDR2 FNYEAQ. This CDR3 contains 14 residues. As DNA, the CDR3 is TGTGCCAGCAGCAGGGAGCCCCCCGCAGATACGCAGTATTTT. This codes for CASSREPPADTQYF. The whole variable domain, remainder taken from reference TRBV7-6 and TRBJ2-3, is GAGVSQSPRYKVTKRGQDVALRCDPISGHVSLYWYRQALGQGPEFLTYFNYEAQQDKSGLPNDRFSAERPEGSISTLTIQRTEQRDSAMYRCASSREPPADTQYFGPGTRLTVL.

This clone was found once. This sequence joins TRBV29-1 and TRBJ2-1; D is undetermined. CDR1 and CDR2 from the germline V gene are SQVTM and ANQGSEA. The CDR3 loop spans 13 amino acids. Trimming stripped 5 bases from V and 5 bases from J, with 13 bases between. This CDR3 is CSVLGVGDNEQFF. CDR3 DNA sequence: TGCAGCGTTCTAGGAGTTGGCGACAATGAGCAGTTCTTC.